This T cell receptor (beta chain) derives from a study of Graves' ophthalmopathy and Graves' hyperthyroidism. As for the study in general: No treatment had been given when peripheral blood was collected at initial diagnosis.

Presentation of ophthalmopathy in the donors involved moderate-to-severe activity, CAS ≥3, NOSPECS ≥4 and a duration under 3 months. CDR3 regions of TCR beta were amplified from RNA transcripts. HTBI primers primed a first-round RT-PCR, and a second-round multiplex PCR followed. From the multiplex PCR reads, TCRdb called clonotypes with MiXCR, one entry per CDR3 protein. The sample has around 600,000 distinct CDR3 sequences, roughly 41% seen once. Trimming removed 5 bases from V and 5 bases from J, with 15 bases in between. CDR1 and CDR2 from the germline V gene are SGHTA and FQGNSA. This CDR3 is built from 14 residues. This clonotype was counted at least ten times.

Sequencing input: peripheral blood. The TCR originated in an adult man with Graves' ophthalmopathy. This chain connects TRBV7-2 to TRBJ2-5; D perhaps matches TRBD1 (6 bases). The CDR3 here is CASSPLAGAETQYF. The DNA of the CDR3 is TGTGCCAGCAGCCCCCTCGCAGGGGCGGAGACCCAGTACTTC.